This TCR beta chain was observed in a study of control samples from healthy donors and cancer patients. This CDR3 region has 16 residues. Germline V gene lookup returns CDR1 LNHNV and CDR2 YYDKDF (reference sequence). V lost 0 bases and J lost 5, with 15 bases in between. Assay used: immunoSEQ multiplex PCR; TCRdb lists only in-frame clones, some missing. Of about 130,000 clones in the sample, over 80% are singletons; the top ten hold about 2.2%. Material for sequencing was blood. This TCR came from a woman aged 50 to 65 in good health. V usage is TRBV15 and J usage is TRBJ2-3; D gene uncertain. The CDR3 region is CATSRDWTGFGDTQYF. The CDR3 nucleotides are TGTGCCACCAGCAGAGACTGGACCGGTTTTGGAGATACGCAGTATTTT.